This note documents a single TCR beta chain sequence. The junction departs from germline at one end; a sequencing error may be responsible. This specimen belongs to a study of molecular identifiers for immune sequencing clone quantification. Study information: The replicate experiment used RNA from approximately 20,000 or 100,000 naive CD8 cells. This RNA was split into five aliquots, and four of them were sequenced.

The germline V gene encodes CDR1 SNHLY and CDR2 FYNNEI. This CDR3 contains 12 residues. Bulk TCR libraries were made with methods that had been previously described and with listed TCR primers. From the PCR reads, TCRdb called clonotypes with MiXCR, one entry per CDR3 protein. Found here are about 97,000 distinct CDR3 sequences, approximately 24% of them singletons; the top ten hold around 1%. The TCR comes from a human donor in good health. Some libraries in this study had Jurkat cell RNA spiked in. The sample taken for sequencing was naive CD8+ T cells from blood, with Jurkat cell RNA spiked in. The subset was: FACS-sorted CD8+CD4-CCR7+CD45RA+ naive T cells. V gene TRBV2 combines with J gene TRBJ2-7; TRBD1 might be the D (5 bases). CDR3 in DNA: TGTGCCAGCAGTGGACAGCTTTACGACCAGTACTTC. It is translated as CASSGQLYDQYF.